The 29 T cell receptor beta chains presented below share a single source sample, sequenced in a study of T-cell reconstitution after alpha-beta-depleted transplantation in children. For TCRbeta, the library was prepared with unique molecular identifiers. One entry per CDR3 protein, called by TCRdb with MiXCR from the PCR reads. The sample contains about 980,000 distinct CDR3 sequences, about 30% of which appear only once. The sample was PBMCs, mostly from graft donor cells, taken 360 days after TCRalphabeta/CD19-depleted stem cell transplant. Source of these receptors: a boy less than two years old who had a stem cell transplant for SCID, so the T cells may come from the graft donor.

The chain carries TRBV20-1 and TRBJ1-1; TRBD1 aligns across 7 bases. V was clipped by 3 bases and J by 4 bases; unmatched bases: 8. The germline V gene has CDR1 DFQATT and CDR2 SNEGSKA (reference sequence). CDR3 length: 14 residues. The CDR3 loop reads CSASRGGRGTEAFF. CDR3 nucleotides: TGCAGTGCTAGTAGAGGGGGCAGAGGCACTGAAGCTTTCTTT.

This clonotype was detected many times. Written as DNA, the CDR3 is TGTGCCAGCAGTTTAGCAGGGAGGAAGACCCAGTACTTC. As protein: CASSLAGRKTQYF. This rearrangement joins TRBV27 to TRBJ2-5; weak D call: TRBD2 (6 bases). The CDR3 consists of 13 residues. In germline, CDR1 is MNHEY, CDR2 SMNVEV (reference sequence). The V gene lost 2 bases and the J gene lost 6 bases, with 10 bases spanning the gap.

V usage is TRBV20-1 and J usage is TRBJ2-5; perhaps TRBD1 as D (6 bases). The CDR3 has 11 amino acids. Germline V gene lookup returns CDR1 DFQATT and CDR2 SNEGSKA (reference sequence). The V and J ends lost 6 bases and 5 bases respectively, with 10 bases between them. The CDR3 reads CSAVRGETQYF. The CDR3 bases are TGCAGTGCGGTTAGGGGGGAGACCCAGTACTTC.

The DNA for the CDR3 is TGTGCCAGCAGTGGCGTGAGGAAAGTGAACACTGAAGCTTTCTTT. Encoded protein: CASSGVRKVNTEAFF. The V call is TRBV6-1, the J call TRBJ1-1; D is ambiguous. Germline CDR1 is MNHNS and CDR2 is SASEGT. The V end lost 4 bases, the J end lost 0 bases, and 12 bases lay between the germline ends. This CDR3 contains 15 residues.

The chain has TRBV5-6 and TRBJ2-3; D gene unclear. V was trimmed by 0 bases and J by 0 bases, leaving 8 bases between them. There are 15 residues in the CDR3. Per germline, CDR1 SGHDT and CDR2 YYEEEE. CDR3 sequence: CASSLVATSTDTQYF. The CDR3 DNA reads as TGTGCCAGCAGCTTGGTCGCGACTAGCACAGATACGCAGTATTTT.

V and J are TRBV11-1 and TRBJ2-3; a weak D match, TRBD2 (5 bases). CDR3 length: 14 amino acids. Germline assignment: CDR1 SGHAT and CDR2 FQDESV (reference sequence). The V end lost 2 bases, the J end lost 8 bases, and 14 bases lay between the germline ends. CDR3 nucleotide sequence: TGTGCCAGCAGCTTAAATATATTGGGGAGTACGCAGTATTTT. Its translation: CASSLNILGSTQYF.

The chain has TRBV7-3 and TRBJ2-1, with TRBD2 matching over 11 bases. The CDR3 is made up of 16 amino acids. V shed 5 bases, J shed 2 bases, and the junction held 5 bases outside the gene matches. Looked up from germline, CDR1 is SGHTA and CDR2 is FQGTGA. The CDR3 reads CASSDGSGGAYNEQFF. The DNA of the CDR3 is TGTGCCAGCAGCGACGGTAGCGGGGGGGCCTACAATGAGCAGTTCTTC.

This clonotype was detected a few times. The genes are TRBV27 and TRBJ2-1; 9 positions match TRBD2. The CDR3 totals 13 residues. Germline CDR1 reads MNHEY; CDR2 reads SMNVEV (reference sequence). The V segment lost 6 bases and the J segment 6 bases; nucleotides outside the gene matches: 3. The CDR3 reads CASRGGGANEQFF. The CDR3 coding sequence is TGTGCCAGCAGGGGCGGGGGGGCCAATGAGCAGTTCTTC.

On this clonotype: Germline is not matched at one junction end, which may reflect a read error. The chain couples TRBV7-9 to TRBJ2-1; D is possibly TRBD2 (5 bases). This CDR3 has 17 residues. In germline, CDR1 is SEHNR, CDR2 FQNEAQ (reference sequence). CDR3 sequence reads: CASSLLLTASPPLEEFF. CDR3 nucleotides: TGTGCCAGCAGCCTCCTTCTAACGGCTAGCCCCCCACTTGAGGAGTTCTTC.

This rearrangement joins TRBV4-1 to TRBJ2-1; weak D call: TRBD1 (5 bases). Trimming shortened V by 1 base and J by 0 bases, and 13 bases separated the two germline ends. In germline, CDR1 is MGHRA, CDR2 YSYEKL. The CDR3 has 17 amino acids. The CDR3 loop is CASSQGQQGFSYNEQFF. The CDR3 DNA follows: TGCGCCAGCAGCCAAGGACAGCAGGGATTCTCCTACAATGAGCAGTTCTTC.

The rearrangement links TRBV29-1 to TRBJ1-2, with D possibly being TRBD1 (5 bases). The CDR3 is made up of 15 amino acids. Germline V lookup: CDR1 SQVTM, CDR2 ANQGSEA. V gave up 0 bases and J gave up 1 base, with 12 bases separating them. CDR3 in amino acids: CSVEDRDRLNYGYTF. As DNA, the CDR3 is TGCAGCGTTGAAGATCGCGACAGACTTAACTATGGCTACACCTTC.

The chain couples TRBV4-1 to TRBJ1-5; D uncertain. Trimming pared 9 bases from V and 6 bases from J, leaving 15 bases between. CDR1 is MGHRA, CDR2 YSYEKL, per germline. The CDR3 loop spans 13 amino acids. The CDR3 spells CARTAGFVQPQHF. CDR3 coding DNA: TGCGCCAGGACGGCGGGCTTTGTTCAGCCCCAGCATTTT.

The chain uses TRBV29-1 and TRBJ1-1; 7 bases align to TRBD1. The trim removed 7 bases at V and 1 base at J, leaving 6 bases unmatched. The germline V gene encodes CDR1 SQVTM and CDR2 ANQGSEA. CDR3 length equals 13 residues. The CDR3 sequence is CSDLQGTNTEAFF. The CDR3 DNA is TGCAGCGACCTACAGGGGACGAACACTGAAGCTTTCTTT.

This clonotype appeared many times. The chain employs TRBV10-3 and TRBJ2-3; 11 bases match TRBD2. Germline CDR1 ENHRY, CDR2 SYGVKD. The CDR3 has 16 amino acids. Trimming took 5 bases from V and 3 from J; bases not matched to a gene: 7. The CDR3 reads CAISLTSGVGTDTQYF. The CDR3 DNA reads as TGTGCCATCAGTCTGACTAGCGGGGTTGGTACAGATACGCAGTATTTT.

Here the CDR3 DNA reads TGTGCCACCAGCAGAGTCGGACTAGCCTCGGAGACCCAGTACTTC. This encodes CATSRVGLASETQYF. The V and J genes are TRBV15 and TRBJ2-5; TRBD2 aligns across 8 bases. The CDR3 is 15 residues long. V lost 1 base, J lost 5 bases, and 6 bases stayed unmatched. Germline CDR1 is LNHNV and CDR2 is YYDKDF (reference sequence).

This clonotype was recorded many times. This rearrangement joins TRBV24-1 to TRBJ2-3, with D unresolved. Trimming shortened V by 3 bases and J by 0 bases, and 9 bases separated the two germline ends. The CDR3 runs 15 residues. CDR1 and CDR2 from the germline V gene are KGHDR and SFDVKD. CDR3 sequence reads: CATSDPGPSTDTQYF. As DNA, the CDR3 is TGTGCCACCAGTGATCCCGGGCCCAGCACAGATACGCAGTATTTT.

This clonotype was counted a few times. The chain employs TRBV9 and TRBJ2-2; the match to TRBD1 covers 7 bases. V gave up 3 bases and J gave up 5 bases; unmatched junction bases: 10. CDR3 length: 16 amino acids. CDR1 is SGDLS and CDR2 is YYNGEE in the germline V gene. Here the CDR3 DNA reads TGTGCCAGCAGCGGGACCGTAGGGGGCGGGACCGGGGAGCTGTTTTTT. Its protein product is CASSGTVGGGTGELFF.

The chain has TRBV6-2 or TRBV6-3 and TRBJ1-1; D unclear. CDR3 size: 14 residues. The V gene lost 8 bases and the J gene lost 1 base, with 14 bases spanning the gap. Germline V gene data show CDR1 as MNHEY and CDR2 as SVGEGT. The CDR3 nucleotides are TGTGCCAGCCGAAGCCGTGACGGGAACACTGAAGCTTTCTTT. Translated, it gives CASRSRDGNTEAFF.

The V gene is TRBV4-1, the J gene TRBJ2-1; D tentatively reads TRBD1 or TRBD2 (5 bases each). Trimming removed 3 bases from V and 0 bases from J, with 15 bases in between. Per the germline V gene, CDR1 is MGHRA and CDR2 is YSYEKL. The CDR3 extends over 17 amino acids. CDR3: CASSQRPMGDSYNEQFF. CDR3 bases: TGCGCCAGCAGCCAGAGGCCGATGGGGGACTCCTACAATGAGCAGTTCTTC.

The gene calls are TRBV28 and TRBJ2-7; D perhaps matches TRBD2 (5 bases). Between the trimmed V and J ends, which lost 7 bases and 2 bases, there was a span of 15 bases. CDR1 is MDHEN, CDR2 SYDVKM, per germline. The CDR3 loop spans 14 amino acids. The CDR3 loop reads CASTNRGIPYEQYF. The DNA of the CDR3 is TGTGCCAGCACCAACCGAGGGATACCCTACGAGCAGTACTTC.

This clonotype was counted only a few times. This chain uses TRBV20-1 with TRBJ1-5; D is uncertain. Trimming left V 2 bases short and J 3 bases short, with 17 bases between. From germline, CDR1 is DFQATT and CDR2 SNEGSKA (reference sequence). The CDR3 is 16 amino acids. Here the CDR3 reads CSARRGLGGSNQPQHF. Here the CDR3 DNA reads TGCAGTGCTAGACGTGGATTAGGCGGGTCCAATCAGCCCCAGCATTTT.

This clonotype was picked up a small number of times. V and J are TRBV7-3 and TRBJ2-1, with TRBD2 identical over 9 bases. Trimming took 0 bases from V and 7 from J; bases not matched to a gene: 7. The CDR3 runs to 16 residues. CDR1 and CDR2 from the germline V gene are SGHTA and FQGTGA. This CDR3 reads CASSLTSGGYFNEQFF. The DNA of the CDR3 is TGTGCCAGCAGCTTAACTAGCGGGGGTTATTTTAATGAGCAGTTCTTC. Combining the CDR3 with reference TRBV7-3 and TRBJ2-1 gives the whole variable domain GAGVSQTPSNKVTEKGKYVELRCDPISGHTALYWYRQSLGQGPEFLIYFQGTGAADDSGLPNDRFFAVRPEGSVSTLKIQRTERGDSAVYLCASSLTSGGYFNEQFFGPGTRLTVL.

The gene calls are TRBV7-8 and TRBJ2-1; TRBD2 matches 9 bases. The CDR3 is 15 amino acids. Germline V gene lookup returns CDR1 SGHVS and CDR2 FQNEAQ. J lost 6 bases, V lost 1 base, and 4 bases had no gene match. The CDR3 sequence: CASSLVTSGPNEQFF. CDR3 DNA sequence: TGTGCCAGCAGCTTAGTGACTAGCGGCCCCAATGAGCAGTTCTTC.

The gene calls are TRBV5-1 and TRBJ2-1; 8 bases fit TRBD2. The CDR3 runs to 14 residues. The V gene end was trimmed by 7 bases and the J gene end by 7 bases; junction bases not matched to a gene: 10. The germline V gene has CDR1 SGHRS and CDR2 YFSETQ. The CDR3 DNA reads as TGCGCCAGCGCGCGGCGGGGGGTTATAAATGAGCAGTTCTTC. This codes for CASARRGVINEQFF.

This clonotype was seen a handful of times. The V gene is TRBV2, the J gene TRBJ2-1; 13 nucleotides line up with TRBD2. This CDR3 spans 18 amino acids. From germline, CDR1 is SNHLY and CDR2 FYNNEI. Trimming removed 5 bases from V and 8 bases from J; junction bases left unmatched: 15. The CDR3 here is CASSLLAGGRGDGDEQFF. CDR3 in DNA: TGTGCCAGCAGTTTACTAGCGGGGGGGCGGGGCGATGGTGATGAGCAGTTCTTC.

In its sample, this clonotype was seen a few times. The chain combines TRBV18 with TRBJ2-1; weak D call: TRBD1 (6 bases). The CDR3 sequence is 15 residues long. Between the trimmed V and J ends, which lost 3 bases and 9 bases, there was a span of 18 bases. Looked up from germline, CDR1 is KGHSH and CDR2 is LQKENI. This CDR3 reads CASSPDSTGWSEQFF. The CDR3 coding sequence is TGTGCCAGCTCACCGGACAGCACAGGGTGGAGTGAGCAGTTCTTC. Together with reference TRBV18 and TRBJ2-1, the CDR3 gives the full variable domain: NAGVMQNPRHLVRRRGQEARLRCSPMKGHSHVYWYRQLPEEGLKFMVYLQKENIIDESGMPKERFSAEFPKEGPSILRIQQVVRGDSAAYFCASSPDSTGWSEQFFGPGTRLTVL.

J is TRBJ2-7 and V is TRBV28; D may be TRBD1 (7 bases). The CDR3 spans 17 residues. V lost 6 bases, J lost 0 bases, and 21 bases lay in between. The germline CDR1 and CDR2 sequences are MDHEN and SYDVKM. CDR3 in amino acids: CASSSWRDRLYSYEQYF. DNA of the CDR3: TGTGCCAGCAGCTCATGGCGGGACAGACTATACTCCTACGAGCAGTACTTC.

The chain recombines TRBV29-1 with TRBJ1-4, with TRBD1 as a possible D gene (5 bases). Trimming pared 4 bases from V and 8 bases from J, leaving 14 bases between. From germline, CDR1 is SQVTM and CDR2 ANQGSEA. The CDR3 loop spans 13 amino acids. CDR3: CSVAVGRDEKLFF. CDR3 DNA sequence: TGCAGCGTTGCCGTCGGGAGGGACGAAAAACTGTTTTTT.

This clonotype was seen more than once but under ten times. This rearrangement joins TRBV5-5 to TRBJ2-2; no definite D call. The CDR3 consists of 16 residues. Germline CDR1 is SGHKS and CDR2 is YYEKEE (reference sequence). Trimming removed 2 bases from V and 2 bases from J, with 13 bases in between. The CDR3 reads CASSFLMTPNTGELFF. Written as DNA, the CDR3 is TGTGCCAGCAGCTTTTTAATGACACCCAACACCGGGGAGCTGTTTTTT.